These 10 T cell receptor beta chains share one sample of origin, sequenced in a study of tumor and adjacent non-tumor tissue in lung cancer. Three rounds of nested PCR, following a modified ARM-PCR protocol, produced the TCRbeta library. TCRdb re-derived calls from the multiplex PCR reads in MiXCR, one entry per CDR3 protein. The sample holds some 47,000 distinct CDR3 sequences, approximately 60% seen once. The template was RNA from unsorted bulk tissue. More than 3 cm separated this lung sample from the edge of the tumor. Material: distant non-tumor lung tissue. These receptors were obtained from a woman in her 40s with non-small cell lung cancer.

With regard to this clonotype: Germline is not matched at one junction end, which may reflect a read error. The chain employs TRBV6-5 and TRBJ1-2; D is possibly TRBD1 (5 bases). The CDR3 consists of 15 residues. From germline, CDR1 is MNHEY and CDR2 SVGAGI. Here the CDR3 reads CANSYGARSEYGYTF. Here the CDR3 DNA reads TGTGCCAACAGTTACGGGGCAAGGTCTGAGTATGGCTACACCTTC.

Remarks on this clonotype: Germline is not matched at one junction end, which may reflect a read error. The chain links TRBV6-5 to TRBJ2-1; 9 bases line up with TRBD1. Per germline, CDR1 MNHEY and CDR2 SVGAGI. The CDR3 has 15 residues. This CDR3 is CPSIRGQGDRDEQFF. The CDR3 DNA reads TGTCCCAGCATCCGGGGACAGGGAGATCGGGATGAGCAGTTTTTC.

This clonotype was detected ten times or more. The CDR3 region is CASSSDRVRSNEQFF. The CDR3 DNA is TGCGCCAGCAGCAGCGACAGGGTACGATCCAATGAGCAGTTCTTC. The rearrangement joins TRBV5-1 to TRBJ2-1, with 7 bases fitting TRBD1. Germline-derived CDR1 and CDR2 are SGHRS and YFSETQ. V shed 4 bases, J shed 6 bases, and the junction held 10 bases outside the gene matches. The CDR3 consists of 15 residues.

This clonotype was picked up a small number of times. The chain links TRBV11-2 to TRBJ2-7; no clear D gene. Germline CDR1 and CDR2: SGHAT and FQNNGV. The CDR3 consists of 13 residues. The V gene lost 1 base and the J gene lost 3 bases, with 7 bases spanning the gap. CDR3 in amino acids: CASSLVSNYEQYF. The DNA of the CDR3 is TGTGCCAGCAGCTTAGTCTCAAACTACGAGCAGTACTTC.

The chain uses TRBV6-6 and TRBJ2-7; a possible D gene is TRBD2 (5 bases). V lost 11 bases, J lost 6 bases, and 23 bases lay in between. Germline assignment: CDR1 MNHNY and CDR2 SVGAGI (reference sequence). This CDR3 region has 14 residues. CDR3 sequence (DNA): TGTGCCGGCAACGCCCGGGATAGGGTTCCCGAGCAGTACTTC. It specifies CAGNARDRVPEQYF.

V usage is TRBV4-2 and J usage is TRBJ2-3, with D maybe TRBD2 (5 bases). The length of the CDR3 is 14 residues. V lost 2 bases and J lost 7, with 13 bases in between. The germline CDR1 and CDR2 sequences are LGHNA and YNFKEQ. The CDR3 bases are TGTGCCAGCAGCCAATGGAGGACGTTAAATACGCAGTATTTT. Protein: CASSQWRTLNTQYF.

As concerns this clonotype: One end of the junction does not line up with germline, which may come from a read error. The chain links TRBV11-2 to TRBJ2-2; the D gene is possibly TRBD2 (5 bases). Germline CDR1 SGHAT, CDR2 FQNNGV. CDR3 length equals 14 residues. Written as DNA, the CDR3 is TGTGCCAGCTGCTTAGCCCCTCTCACTGGGGAGCTATTTTTT. Its protein is CASCLAPLTGELFF.

The table lists this clonotype with a few counts. The chain links TRBV20-1 to TRBJ2-7; 7 bases fit TRBD2. CDR3 length: 15 amino acids. V shed 1 base and J 6 bases; nucleotides not matched to a gene: 12. Germline loops: CDR1 DFQATT, CDR2 SNEGSKA (reference sequence). CDR3 nucleotide sequence: TGCAGTGCTAGAGTAGTGGCAGGGAGGGGAGGCGAGCAGTACTTC. Its translation: CSARVVAGRGGEQYF.

This clonotype was seen a few times. CDR3 region: CASGRGLAGAYYEQYF. CDR3 sequence (DNA): TGTGCCAGCGGGAGGGGACTAGCGGGAGCATACTACGAGCAGTACTTC. This rearrangement joins TRBV2 to TRBJ2-7, with 14 positions matching TRBD2. Germline-derived CDR1 and CDR2 are SNHLY and FYNNEI. This CDR3 is 16 amino acids long. Trimming at V came to 8 bases and at J to 3 bases, leaving 9 bases not matched to a gene.

For this clonotype: The conserved closing phenylalanine or tryptophan is absent in this CDR3, likely reflecting a read error. The J gene is TRBJ2-7, the V gene TRBV28; 9 bases line up with TRBD1. The trim removed 9 bases at V and 4 bases at J, leaving 7 bases unmatched. CDR3 length: 13 residues. Germline-derived CDR1 and CDR2 are MDHEN and SYDVKM. This CDR3 is CARRGQGVYEQYL. Here the CDR3 DNA reads TGTGCCAGGAGGGGACAGGGTGTGTACGAGCAGTACTTA.